This T cell receptor (beta chain) is drawn from a study of blood T cell repertoires in COVID-19. Clones were read by immunoSEQ multiplex PCR, and TCRdb kept only the in-frame ones, dropping some. The data show some 330,000 clones, 85% to 90% seen once. The germline V gene encodes CDR1 MNHEY and CDR2 SMNVEV (reference sequence). The germline V and J ends were trimmed by 5 bases and 1 base, with 16 bases remaining between them. The CDR3 covers 16 residues. This sequence originates from a man in his thirties or forties who had recovered from COVID-19. The rearrangement uses TRBV27 and TRBJ2-3, with a tentative D call TRBD1 (6 bases). Sequencing input: PBMCs or T cells enriched from blood (not recorded which). Written as DNA, the CDR3 is TGTGCCAGCAGTGCCTTACAGGGACGGGGCACAGATACGCAGTATTTT. This gives the protein CASSALQGRGTDTQYF.